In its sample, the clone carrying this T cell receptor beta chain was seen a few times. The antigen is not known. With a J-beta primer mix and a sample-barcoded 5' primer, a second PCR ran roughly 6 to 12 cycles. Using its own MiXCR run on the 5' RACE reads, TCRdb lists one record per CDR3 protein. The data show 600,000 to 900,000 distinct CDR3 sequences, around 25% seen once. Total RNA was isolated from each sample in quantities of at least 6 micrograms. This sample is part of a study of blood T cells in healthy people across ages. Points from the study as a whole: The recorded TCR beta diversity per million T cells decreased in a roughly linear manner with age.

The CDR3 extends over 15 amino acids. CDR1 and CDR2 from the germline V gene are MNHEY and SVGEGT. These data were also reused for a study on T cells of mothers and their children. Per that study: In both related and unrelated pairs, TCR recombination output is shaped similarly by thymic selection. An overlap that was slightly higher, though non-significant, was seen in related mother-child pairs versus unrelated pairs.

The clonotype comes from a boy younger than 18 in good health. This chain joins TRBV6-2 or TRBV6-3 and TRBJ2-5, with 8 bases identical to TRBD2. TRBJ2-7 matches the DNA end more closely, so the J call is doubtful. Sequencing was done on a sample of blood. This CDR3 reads CASSYDTSGNYEQYF. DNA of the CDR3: TGTGCCAGCAGTTACGACACTAGCGGCAACTACGAGCAGTACTTC.